This T cell receptor (beta chain) was captured by sequencing in a study of T cell clusters in autoimmune cytopenias. Study overall: A median of about 54,000 TRB reads per sample yielded a median approximately 2,500 distinct clonotypes.

With regard to this clonotype: The antigen remains unidentified.

TRB amplification used 250 ng of peripheral blood genomic DNA. Multiplex touch-down PCR amplified TRB using TRB-A and TRB-B pools in one tube. Using the multiplex PCR reads, TCRdb records one entry per CDR3 protein without DNA. The sample data list 3,000 to 4,500 distinct CDR3 sequences. Germline-derived CDR1 and CDR2 are MNHEY and SVGAGI. The length of the CDR3 is 12 residues. Study-wide results and limits: Exclusive TRB clusters were about 2.8-fold more numerous in healthy donors than in active autoimmune hepatitis.

The clonotype originates from a human donor with an autoimmune cytopenia or autoimmune hepatitis (not recorded which). The sequenced material came from peripheral blood. The chain is built from TRBV6-5 and TRBJ2-5. The CDR3 loop reads CASSYSQETQYF.